This TCR beta chain stems from a study of T cell responses to AZD1222 COVID-19 vaccine. Study results and caveats: Vaccine-associated CD4 TCRs spanned spike, dominant at 160-218 and 743-854. Spike-specific TCR breadth and depth went up after people got two AZD1222 doses.

Comments on this clone: Its target is unknown.

Some clones are missing from TCRdb's copy, which holds only in-frame ones; the method was immunoSEQ multiplex PCR. The sample holds some 200,000 clones, approximately 94% seen once. This CDR3 comprises 15 residues. This TCR was recovered from an adult who received the AZD1222 COVID-19 vaccine. The chain joins TRBV1 to TRBJ2-3. TRBV1 is labeled a pseudogene. The sample here was peripheral blood, taken 28 days after the second AZD1222 dose. The CDR3, as DNA: TGCACCAGCAGCGACGACGGAACTAGAAGGGGTACGCAGTATTTT. Its protein is CTSSDDGTRRGTQYF.